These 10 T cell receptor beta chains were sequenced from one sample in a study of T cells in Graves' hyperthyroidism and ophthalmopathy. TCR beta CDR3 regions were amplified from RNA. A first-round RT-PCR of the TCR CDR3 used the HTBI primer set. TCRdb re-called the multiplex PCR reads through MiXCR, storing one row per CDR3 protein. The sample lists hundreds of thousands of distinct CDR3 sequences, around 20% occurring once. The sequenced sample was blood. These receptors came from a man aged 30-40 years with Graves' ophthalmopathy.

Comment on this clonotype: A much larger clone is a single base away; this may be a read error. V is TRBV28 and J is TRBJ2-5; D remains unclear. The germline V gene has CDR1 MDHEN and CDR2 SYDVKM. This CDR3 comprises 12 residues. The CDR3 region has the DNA TGTGCCAGCGGTTTATACCCAGAGACCCAGTACTTC. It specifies CASGLYPETQYF.

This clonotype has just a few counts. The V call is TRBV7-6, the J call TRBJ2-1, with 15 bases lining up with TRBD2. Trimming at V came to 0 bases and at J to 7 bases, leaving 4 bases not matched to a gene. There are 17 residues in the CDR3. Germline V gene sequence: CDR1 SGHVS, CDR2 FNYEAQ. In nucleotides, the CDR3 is TGTGCCAGCAGCTTAGCGTGGACTAGCGGGAGGGTGAATGAGCAGTTCTTC. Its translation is CASSLAWTSGRVNEQFF.

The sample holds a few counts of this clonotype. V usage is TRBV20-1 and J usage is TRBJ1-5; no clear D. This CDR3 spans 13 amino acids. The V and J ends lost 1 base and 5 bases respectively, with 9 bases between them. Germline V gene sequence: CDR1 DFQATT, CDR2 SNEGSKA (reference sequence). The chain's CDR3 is CSARVGGDQPQHF. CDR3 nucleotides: TGCAGTGCTAGAGTTGGCGGGGATCAGCCCCAGCATTTT.

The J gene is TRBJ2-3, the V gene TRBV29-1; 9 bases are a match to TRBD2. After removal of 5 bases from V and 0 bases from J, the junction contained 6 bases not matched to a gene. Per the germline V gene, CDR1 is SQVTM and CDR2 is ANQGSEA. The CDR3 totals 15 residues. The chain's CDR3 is CSVQSGRRSTDTQYF. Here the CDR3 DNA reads TGCAGCGTTCAAAGCGGGAGGAGGAGCACAGATACGCAGTATTTT.

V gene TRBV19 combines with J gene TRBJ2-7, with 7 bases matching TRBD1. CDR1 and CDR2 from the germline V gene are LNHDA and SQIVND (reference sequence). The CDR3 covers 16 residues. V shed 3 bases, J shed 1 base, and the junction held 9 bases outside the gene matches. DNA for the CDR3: TGTGCCAGTAGTATGCGGCGGACAGGTGGTTCCTACGAGCAGTACTTC. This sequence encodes CASSMRRTGGSYEQYF. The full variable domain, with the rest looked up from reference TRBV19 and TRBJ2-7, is DGGITQSPKYLFRKEGQNVTLSCEQNLNHDAMYWYRQDPGQGLRLIYYSQIVNDFQKGDIAEGYSVSREKKESFPLTVTSAQKNPTAFYLCASSMRRTGGSYEQYFGPGTRLTVT.

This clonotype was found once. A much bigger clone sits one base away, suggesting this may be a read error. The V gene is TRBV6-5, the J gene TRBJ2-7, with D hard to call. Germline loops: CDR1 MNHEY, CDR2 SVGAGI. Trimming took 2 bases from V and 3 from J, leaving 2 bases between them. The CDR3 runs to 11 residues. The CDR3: CASSYHYEQYF. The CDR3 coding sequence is TGTGCCAGCAGTTACCACTACGAGCAGTACTTC.

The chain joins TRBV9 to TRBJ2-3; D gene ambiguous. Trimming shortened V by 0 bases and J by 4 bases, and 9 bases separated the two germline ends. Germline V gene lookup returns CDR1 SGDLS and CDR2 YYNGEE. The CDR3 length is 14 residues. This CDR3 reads CASSVEYGPDTQYF. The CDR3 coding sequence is TGTGCCAGCAGCGTAGAGTATGGTCCAGATACGCAGTATTTT. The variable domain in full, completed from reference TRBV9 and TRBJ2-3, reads DSGVTQTPKHLITATGQRVTLRCSPRSGDLSVYWYQQSLDQGLQFLIQYYNGEERAKGNILERFSAQQFPDLHSELNLSSLELGDSALYFCASSVEYGPDTQYFGPGTRLTVL.

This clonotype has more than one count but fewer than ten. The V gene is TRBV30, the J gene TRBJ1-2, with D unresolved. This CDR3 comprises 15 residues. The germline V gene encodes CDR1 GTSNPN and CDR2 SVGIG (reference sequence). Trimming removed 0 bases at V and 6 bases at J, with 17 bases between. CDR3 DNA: TGTGCCTGGAGTGTACATGAGTTGGTGGGTAATGGCTACACCTTC. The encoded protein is CAWSVHELVGNGYTF.

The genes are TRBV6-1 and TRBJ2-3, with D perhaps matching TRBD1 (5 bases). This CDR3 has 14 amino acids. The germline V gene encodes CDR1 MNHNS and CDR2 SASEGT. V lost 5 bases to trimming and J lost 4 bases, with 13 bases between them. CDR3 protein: CASSSSRGADTQYF. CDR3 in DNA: TGTGCCAGCAGTTCGAGTAGGGGTGCAGATACGCAGTATTTT.

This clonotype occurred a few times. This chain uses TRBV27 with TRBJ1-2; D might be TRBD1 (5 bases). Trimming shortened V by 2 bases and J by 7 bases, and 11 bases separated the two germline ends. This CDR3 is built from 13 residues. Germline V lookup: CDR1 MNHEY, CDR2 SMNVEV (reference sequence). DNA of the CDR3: TGTGCCAGCAGTTTACAGGGTCAGGGTGGCTACACCTTC. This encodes CASSLQGQGGYTF.